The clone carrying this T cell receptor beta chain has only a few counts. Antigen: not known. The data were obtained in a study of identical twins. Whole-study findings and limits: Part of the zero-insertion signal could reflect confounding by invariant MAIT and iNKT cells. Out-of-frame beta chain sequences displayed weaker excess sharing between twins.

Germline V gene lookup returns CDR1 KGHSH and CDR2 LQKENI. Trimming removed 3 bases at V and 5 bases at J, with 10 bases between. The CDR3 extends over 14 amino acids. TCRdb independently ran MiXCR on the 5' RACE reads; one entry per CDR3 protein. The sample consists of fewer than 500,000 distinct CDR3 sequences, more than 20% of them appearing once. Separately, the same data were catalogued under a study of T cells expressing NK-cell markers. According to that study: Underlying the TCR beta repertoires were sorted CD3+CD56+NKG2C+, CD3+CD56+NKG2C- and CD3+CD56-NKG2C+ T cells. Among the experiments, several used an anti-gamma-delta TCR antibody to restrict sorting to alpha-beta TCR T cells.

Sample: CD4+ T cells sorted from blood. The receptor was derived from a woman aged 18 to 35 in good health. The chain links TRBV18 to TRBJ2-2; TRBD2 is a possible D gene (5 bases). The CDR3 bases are TGTGCCAGCTCACCTTACAGCGGAACCGGGGAGCTGTTTTTT. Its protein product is CASSPYSGTGELFF. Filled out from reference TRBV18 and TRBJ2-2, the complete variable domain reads NAGVMQNPRHLVRRRGQEARLRCSPMKGHSHVYWYRQLPEEGLKFMVYLQKENIIDESGMPKERFSAEFPKEGPSILRIQQVVRGDSAAYFCASSPYSGTGELFFGEGSRLTVL.